These 9 T cell receptor beta chains came from one sample sequenced in a study of T cells in Graves' hyperthyroidism and ophthalmopathy. What was amplified from RNA transcripts were TCR beta CDR3 regions. The HTBI primer set drove a first-round RT-PCR of the TCR CDR3. TCRdb called the multiplex PCR reads again in MiXCR, with one record for every CDR3 protein. Among almost 600,000 distinct CDR3 sequences listed, approximately 13% were seen once. Sequenced material: blood. Every receptor here comes from a woman aged 25-40 years with Graves' hyperthyroidism that later progressed to Graves' ophthalmopathy.

This CDR3 is CSARDKTVNTGELFF. The CDR3, as DNA: TGCAGTGCTAGAGATAAAACAGTAAACACCGGGGAGCTGTTTTTT. The V call is TRBV20-1, the J call TRBJ2-2; D not resolved. Trimming took 0 bases from V and 2 from J, leaving 10 bases between them. The CDR3 spans 15 residues. Germline V gene sequence: CDR1 DFQATT, CDR2 SNEGSKA (reference sequence).

This clonotype was seen at least ten times. The rearrangement uses TRBV28 and TRBJ1-6; D is ambiguous. Germline values: CDR1 MDHEN, CDR2 SYDVKM. The CDR3 spans 15 residues. V was cut by 3 bases and J by 1 base, with 7 bases left in between. CDR3 sequence reads: CASSLEGSYNSPLHF. For the CDR3, the DNA is TGTGCCAGCAGTTTGGAAGGGTCCTATAATTCACCCCTCCACTTT.

This clonotype occurred a few times. A much larger clone lies one base from this, so it may be a read error. The J gene is TRBJ2-4, the V gene TRBV18, with 12 bases lining up with TRBD2. The CDR3 totals 16 residues. Trimming removed 6 bases from V and 11 bases from J; junction bases left unmatched: 14. The germline CDR1 and CDR2 sequences are KGHSH and LQKENI. CDR3 amino acids: CASSLALAGGRDVQYF. CDR3 DNA: TGTGCCAGCTCCCTCGCTCTAGCGGGAGGGCGTGACGTTCAGTACTTC.

The rearrangement uses TRBV7-2 and TRBJ1-5; D is ambiguous. The germline V gene encodes CDR1 SGHTA and CDR2 FQGNSA. This CDR3 comprises 15 residues. V dropped 5 bases and J dropped 4 bases, with 15 bases sitting between them. The CDR3 is CASSPTAATNQPQHF. Written as DNA, the CDR3 is TGTGCCAGCAGCCCCACAGCAGCCACGAATCAGCCCCAGCATTTT.

This chain uses TRBV29-1 with TRBJ2-2; TRBD1 agrees at 7 bases. CDR3 size: 16 residues. From germline, CDR1 is SQVTM and CDR2 ANQGSEA. J gave up 5 bases and V 0 bases, and 9 bases lay outside the gene matches. The CDR3 DNA is TGCAGCGTTGAAGACGGTGAGACAGGGCGGACCGGGGAGCTGTTTTTT. This encodes CSVEDGETGRTGELFF.

This clonotype came up a few times. The chain links TRBV6-5 to TRBJ2-7, with 12 bases matching TRBD1. V dropped 4 bases and J dropped 7; count of bases not matched to a gene: 8. Germline V gene data show CDR1 as MNHEY and CDR2 as SVGAGI. The CDR3 runs 15 residues. CDR3 protein: CASSSTGTGGWEQYF. CDR3 DNA: TGTGCCAGCAGTTCCACAGGGACAGGGGGCTGGGAGCAGTACTTC.

The table lists this clonotype with a count of one. Given a much more abundant clone one base away, this may be a read error. The V gene is TRBV6-1, the J gene TRBJ1-4; D remains unclear. V was clipped by 5 bases and J by 2 bases, with 12 bases between them. The CDR3 loop spans 15 amino acids. Germline lookup yields CDR1 MNHNS and CDR2 SASEGT. CDR3: CASSRRQPTNEKLFF. In DNA form, the CDR3 reads TGTGCCAGCAGTCGCCGTCAGCCGACTAATGAAAAACTGTTTTTT.

At least ten counts were recorded for this clonotype. The gene calls are TRBV12-3 or TRBV12-4 and TRBJ2-7; the D gene is possibly TRBD1 (6 bases). Trimming left V 4 bases short and J 3 bases short, with 19 bases between. CDR3 length: 16 amino acids. The DNA of the CDR3 is TGTGCCAGCAGTTCAAATACAGGGAGTAGGGGCTACGAGCAGTACTTC. This gives the protein CASSSNTGSRGYEQYF.

For this clonotype: One end of the junction varies from germline; a read error may be responsible. The gene calls are TRBV6-1 and TRBJ2-7; TRBD2 matches at 7 bases. The germline gives CDR1 MNHNS, CDR2 SASEGT. This CDR3 contains 16 residues. The CDR3 DNA is TGTGCCAGCAGTGAAGATTTGCGGGAGTTATCCTACGAGCAGCACTTC. This gives the protein CASSEDLRELSYEQHF.